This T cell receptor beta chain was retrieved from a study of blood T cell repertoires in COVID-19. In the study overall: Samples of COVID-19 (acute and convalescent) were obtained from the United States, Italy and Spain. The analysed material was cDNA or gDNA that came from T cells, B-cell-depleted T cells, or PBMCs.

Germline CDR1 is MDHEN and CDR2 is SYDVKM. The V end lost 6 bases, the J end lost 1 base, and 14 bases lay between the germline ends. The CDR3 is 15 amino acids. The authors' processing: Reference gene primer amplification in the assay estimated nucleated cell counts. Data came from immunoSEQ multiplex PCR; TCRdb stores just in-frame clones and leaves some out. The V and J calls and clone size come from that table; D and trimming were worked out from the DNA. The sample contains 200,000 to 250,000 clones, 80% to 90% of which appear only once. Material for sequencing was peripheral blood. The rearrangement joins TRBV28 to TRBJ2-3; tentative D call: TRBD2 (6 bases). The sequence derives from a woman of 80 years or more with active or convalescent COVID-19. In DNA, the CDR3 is TGTGCCAGCAGCCCGGGCGGGGCGGGCACAGATACGCAGTATTTT. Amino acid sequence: CASSPGGAGTDTQYF.